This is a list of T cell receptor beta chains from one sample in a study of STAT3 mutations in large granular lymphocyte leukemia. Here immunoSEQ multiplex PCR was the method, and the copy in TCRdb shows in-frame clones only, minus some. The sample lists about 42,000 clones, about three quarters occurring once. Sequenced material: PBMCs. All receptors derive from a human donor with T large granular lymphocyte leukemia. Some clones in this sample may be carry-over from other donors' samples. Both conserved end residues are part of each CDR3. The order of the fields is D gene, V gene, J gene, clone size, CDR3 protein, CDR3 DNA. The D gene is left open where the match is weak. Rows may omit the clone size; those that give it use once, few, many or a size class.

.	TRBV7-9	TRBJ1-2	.	CASSAIRAPIYGYTF	TGTGCCAGCAGCGCCATCAGGGCCCCGATCTATGGCTACACCTTC
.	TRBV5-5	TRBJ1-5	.	CASSLQGGINQPQHF	TGTGCCAGCAGCTTACAGGGCGGAATAAATCAGCCCCAGCATTTT
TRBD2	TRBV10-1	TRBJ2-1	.	CASSEFSGGYNEQFF	TGCGCCAGCAGTGAGTTCAGCGGGGGCTACAATGAGCAGTTCTTC
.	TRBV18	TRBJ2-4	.	CASSPRGSAKNIQYF	TGTGCCAGCTCACCAAGGGGATCCGCCAAAAACATTCAGTACTTC
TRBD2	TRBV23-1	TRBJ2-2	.	CASSQYWEGMNTGELFF	TGCGCCAGCAGTCAATACTGGGAGGGGATGAACACCGGGGAGCTGTTTTTT
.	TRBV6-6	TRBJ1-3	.	CASSYGRVSSGNTIYF	TGTGCCAGCAGTTACGGGCGGGTCTCCTCTGGAAACACCATATATTTT
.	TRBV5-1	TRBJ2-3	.	CASSGSTGADTQYF	TGCGCCAGCAGCGGATCCACCGGGGCGGATACGCAGTATTTT
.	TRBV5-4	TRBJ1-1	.	CASSVGGGLTEAFF	TGTGCCAGCAGCGTGGGGGGGGGTCTCACTGAAGCTTTCTTT
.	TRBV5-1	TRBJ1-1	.	CASSLLRDTEAFF	TGCGCCAGCAGCTTGTTAAGGGACACTGAAGCTTTCTTT
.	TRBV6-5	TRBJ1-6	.	CASSSRPLWPLHF	TGTGCCAGCAGTTCACGACCCCTTTGGCCCCTCCACTTT
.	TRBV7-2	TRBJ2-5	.	CASSLGVGETQYF	TGTGCCAGCAGCCTAGGGGTAGGGGAGACCCAGTACTTC
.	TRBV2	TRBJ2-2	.	CASREQGGSTGELFF	TGTGCCAGCAGGGAACAGGGTGGGAGCACCGGGGAGCTGTTTTTT
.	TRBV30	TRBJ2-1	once	CAWSALFGEQFF	TGTGCCTGGAGCGCTTTATTTGGTGAGCAGTTCTTC
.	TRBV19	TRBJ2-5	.	CASSRGATYQETQYF	TGTGCCAGTAGTAGAGGGGCAACGTATCAAGAGACCCAGTACTTC
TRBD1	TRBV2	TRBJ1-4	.	CASSSDRGLYEKLFF	TGTGCCAGCAGCAGTGACAGGGGGTTGTATGAAAAACTGTTTTTT
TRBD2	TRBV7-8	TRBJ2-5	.	CASSAQGLAGQETQYF	TGTGCCAGCAGCGCCCAGGGACTAGCGGGGCAAGAGACCCAGTACTTC
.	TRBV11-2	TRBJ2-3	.	CASSLNPGLPAQYF	TGTGCCAGCAGCTTGAACCCGGGACTCCCAGCGCAGTATTTT
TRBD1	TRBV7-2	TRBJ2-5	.	CASSPGTGGFQETQYF	TGTGCCAGCAGCCCCGGGACAGGGGGCTTCCAAGAGACCCAGTACTTC
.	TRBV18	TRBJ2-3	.	CASSPRGTDTQYF	TGTGCCAGCTCACCACGGGGCACAGATACGCAGTATTTT
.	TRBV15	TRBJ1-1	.	CATSRDLTGTEAFF	TGTGCCACCAGCAGAGATTTAACGGGCACTGAAGCTTTCTTT
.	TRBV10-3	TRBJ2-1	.	CAISDIGNEQFF	TGTGCCATCAGTGACATAGGCAATGAGCAGTTCTTC
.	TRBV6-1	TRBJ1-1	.	CASSETLNTEAFF	TGTGCCAGCAGTGAAACGCTGAACACTGAAGCTTTCTTT
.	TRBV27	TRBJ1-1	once	CASSLGGGTEAFF	TGTGCCAGCTCCCTAGGGGGTGGCACTGAAGCTTTCTTT
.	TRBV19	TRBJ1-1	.	CASRRQDTRNTEAFF	TGTGCCAGTAGGAGACAGGATACCAGGAACACTGAAGCTTTCTTT
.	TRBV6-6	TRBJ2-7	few	CALHRDSYEQYF	TGTGCCTTACACAGGGACTCCTACGAGCAGTACTTC
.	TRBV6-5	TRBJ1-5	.	CASRSPGVSQPQHF	TGTGCCAGCAGAAGCCCAGGGGTTAGTCAGCCCCAGCATTTT
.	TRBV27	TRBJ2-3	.	CASSSPGPGRYTQYF	TGTGCCAGCAGTTCCCCGGGGCCGGGGAGATATACGCAGTATTTT
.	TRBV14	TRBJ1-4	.	CASSQKYSGTLTNEKLFF	TGTGCCAGCAGCCAGAAATACTCCGGGACACTAACTAATGAAAAACTGTTTTTT
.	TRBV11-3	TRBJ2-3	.	CASSPSEGKDTQYF	TGTGCCAGCAGCCCCTCAGAAGGAAAGGATACGCAGTATTTT
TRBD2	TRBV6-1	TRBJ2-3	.	CASSALAGGTDTQYF	TGTGCCAGCAGTGCCCTAGCGGGGGGCACAGATACGCAGTATTTT
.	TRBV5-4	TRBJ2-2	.	CASSGGWGVATGELFF	TGTGCCAGCAGCGGTGGATGGGGGGTCGCCACCGGGGAGCTGTTTTTT
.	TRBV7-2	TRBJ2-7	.	CASSLATWALTAYEQYF	TGTGCCAGCAGCTTAGCCACCTGGGCGCTTACCGCCTACGAGCAGTACTTC
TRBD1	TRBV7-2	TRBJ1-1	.	CASSRQGTNTEAFF	TGTGCCAGCAGTAGACAGGGGACTAACACTGAAGCTTTCTTT
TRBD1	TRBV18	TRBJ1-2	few	CASSPLEGQGYGYTF	TGTGCCAGCTCACCACTGGAGGGACAGGGTTATGGCTACACCTTC
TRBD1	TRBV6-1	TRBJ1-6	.	CASSERTGGNSPLHF	TGTGCCAGCAGTGAACGGACAGGTGGGAATTCACCCCTCCACTTT
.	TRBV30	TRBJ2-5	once	CAWSVAGGAQETQYF	TGTGCCTGGAGTGTTGCAGGCGGGGCCCAAGAGACCCAGTACTTC
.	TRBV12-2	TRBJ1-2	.	CASRFSTAGSIANYGYTF	TGTGCAAGTCGCTTCTCCACAGCAGGGTCGATTGCTAACTATGGCTACACCTTC